This TCR beta chain is drawn from a study of OX40 agonist ivuxolimab in advanced cancers. Study results and limitations: Expanded peripheral T-cell antigen specificity went undetermined.

With respect to this clone: The antigen remains undetermined.

Some clones are missing from TCRdb's copy, which holds only in-frame ones; the method was immunoSEQ multiplex PCR. The repertoire holds about 82,000 clones, with 75% to 90% as singletons. CDR3 length: 13 amino acids. Germline lookup yields CDR1 ENHRY and CDR2 SYGVKD. Deletions cut 4 bases from V and 7 bases from J, with 11 bases between. The source material was CD4+ or CD8+ T cells sorted from blood, sampled in a trial of the OX40 agonist ivuxolimab. The source is an adult with an advanced solid tumor such as melanoma, head and neck, liver or kidney cancer. The V and J genes are TRBV10-3 and TRBJ1-5, with D unresolved. In DNA, the CDR3 is TGTGCCATCAGTGGGTCGATCCCACAGCCCCAGCATTTT. It yields the protein CAISGSIPQPQHF.